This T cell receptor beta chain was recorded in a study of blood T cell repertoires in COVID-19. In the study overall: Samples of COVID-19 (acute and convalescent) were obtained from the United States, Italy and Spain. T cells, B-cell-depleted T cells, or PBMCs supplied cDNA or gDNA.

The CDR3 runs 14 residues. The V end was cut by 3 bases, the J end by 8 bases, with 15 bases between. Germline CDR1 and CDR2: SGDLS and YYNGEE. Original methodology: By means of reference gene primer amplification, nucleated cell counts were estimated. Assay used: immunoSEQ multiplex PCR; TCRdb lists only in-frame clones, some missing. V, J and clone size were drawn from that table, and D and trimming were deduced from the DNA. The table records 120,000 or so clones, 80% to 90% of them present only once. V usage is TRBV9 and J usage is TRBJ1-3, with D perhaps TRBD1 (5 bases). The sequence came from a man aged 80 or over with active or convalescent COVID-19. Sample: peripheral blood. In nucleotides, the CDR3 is TGTGCCAGCAGCGAGGGGCCTGGGCCCGACACCATATATTTT. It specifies CASSEGPGPDTIYF.